A few counts support the clone carrying this TCR beta chain. Its cognate antigen is unknown. TCRdb passed the reads through MiXCR, listing each CDR3 protein once. Of more than 350,000 distinct CDR3 sequences listed, approximately 30% were seen once; the top ten hold about an eighth. This sample stems from a study of T cell repertoires in cytomegalovirus infection. Study background: Based on public TCR beta signatures, there were indications of CMV infection and of a matching HLA type. Overall study findings and caveats: CMV-specific TCR beta clonotypes restricted by HLA-C dominated the ex vivo response. Of the TCR beta families, the public ones yielded a cumulative frequency that identified carriers of CMV plus the relevant HLA.

Germline CDR1 and CDR2: SGHTA and FQGNSA. This CDR3 region has 18 residues. The J segment lost 0 bases and the V segment lost 6 bases, leaving 11 bases of the junction unmatched. The receptor was isolated from a human donor in good health (CMV status not recorded). Some clones in this sample may be carry-over from other donors' samples. The chain links TRBV7-2 to TRBJ2-3; 11 bases align to TRBD2. What was sequenced was PBMCs. CDR3 loop: CASRKTSGGPSSTDTQYF. The CDR3, as DNA: TGTGCCAGCAGAAAAACTAGCGGGGGCCCCTCTAGCACAGATACGCAGTATTTT.